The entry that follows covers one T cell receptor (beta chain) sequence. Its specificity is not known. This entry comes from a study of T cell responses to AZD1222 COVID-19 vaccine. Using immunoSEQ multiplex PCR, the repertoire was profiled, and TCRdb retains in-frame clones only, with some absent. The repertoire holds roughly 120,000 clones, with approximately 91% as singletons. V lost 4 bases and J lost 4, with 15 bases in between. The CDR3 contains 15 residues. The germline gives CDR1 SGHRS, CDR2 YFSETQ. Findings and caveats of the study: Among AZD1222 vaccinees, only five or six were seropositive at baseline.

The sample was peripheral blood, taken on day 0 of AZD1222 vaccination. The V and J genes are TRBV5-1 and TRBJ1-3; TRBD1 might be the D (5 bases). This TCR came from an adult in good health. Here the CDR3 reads CASSRGPLGGNTIYF. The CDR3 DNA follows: TGCGCCAGCAGCCGGGGCCCCCTGGGAGGAAACACCATATATTTT.